This T cell receptor beta chain is from a study of a mutant IDH1 vaccine in newly diagnosed glioma. Study in general: Eight vaccinations went to patients in weeks 1, 3, 5, 7, 11, 15, 19, 23. Either 4-6 weeks after radiotherapy alone or alongside temozolomide, vaccination was begun.

CDR1 is MDHEN, CDR2 SYDVKM, per germline. CDR3 length equals 15 residues. Trimming removed 3 bases from V and 0 bases from J; junction bases left unmatched: 4. The table came from immunoSEQ multiplex PCR; TCRdb's copy has only in-frame clones and leaves some out. The repertoire has about 32,000 clones, around 82% of them found once; the top ten carry more than 20%. Specified time point: week 11, during vaccination. Vaccinated patients received 300 ug of mutant IDH1 20-mer peptide per dose, with topical imiquimod. In the case of this clone: The antigen is not known. In the same sample, other DNA sequences code for this CDR3.

The sequence was obtained from a young man with glioma. The V call is TRBV28, the J call TRBJ2-7, with TRBD1 matching over 8 bases. Sequencing used PBMCs, obtained from a glioma patient whose treatment included an IDH1 peptide vaccine. CDR3 coding DNA: TGTGCCAGCAGTTTGGGGACAGGTGACTCCTACGAGCAGTACTTC. Translated: CASSLGTGDSYEQYF.